The 6 T cell receptor beta chains in this list originate from one sample, sequenced in a study of CD8 T cells in Susac syndrome. Roughly 0.45 to 1 ug RNA was reverse transcribed with random hexamers. Via MiXCR, TCRdb re-called the immunoSEQ multiplex PCR reads, giving one row per CDR3 protein. Among about 120,000 distinct CDR3 sequences listed, roughly 91% were seen once. Sample: CD4+ T cells from PBMCs. These receptors all stem from a human donor in good health.

This chain connects TRBV27 to TRBJ2-7; the D gene is possibly TRBD2 (7 bases). Germline lookup yields CDR1 MNHEY and CDR2 SMNVEV (reference sequence). CDR3 length: 17 amino acids. Between the trimmed V and J ends, which lost 2 bases and 2 bases, there was a span of 19 bases. The CDR3 protein is CASSLEAGANIPYEQYF. As DNA, the CDR3 is TGTGCCAGCAGTTTAGAGGCGGGGGCGAATATTCCCTACGAGCAGTACTTC.

The chain uses TRBV19 and TRBJ2-5; TRBD2 matches at 13 bases. CDR1 LNHDA and CDR2 SQIVND come from the germline V gene (reference sequence). The V and J ends lost 4 bases and 1 base, in that order; junction bases with no gene match: 0. There are 15 residues in the CDR3. CDR3 nucleotides: TGTGCCAGTAGTAGACTAGCGGGGGGCCAAGAGACCCAGTACTTC. Its protein product is CASSRLAGGQETQYF.

The chain has TRBV20-1 and TRBJ2-1, with D uncertain. The germline gives CDR1 DFQATT, CDR2 SNEGSKA (reference sequence). V lost 0 bases and J lost 5, with 14 bases in between. This CDR3 is built from 15 residues. The CDR3 loop reads CSARDAGGFNNEQFF. The CDR3 DNA is TGCAGTGCTAGAGATGCAGGTGGCTTCAACAATGAGCAGTTCTTC.

The chain couples TRBV20-1 to TRBJ1-1; D remains ambiguous. The V end lost 7 bases, the J end lost 0 bases, and 18 bases lay between the germline ends. The CDR3 length is 15 residues. The germline V gene encodes CDR1 DFQATT and CDR2 SNEGSKA (reference sequence). CDR3 bases: TGCAGTGGCCCGACACCGTTGGAGGTGAACACTGAAGCTTTCTTT. Protein sequence: CSGPTPLEVNTEAFF.

This chain uses TRBV20-1 with TRBJ2-5; 10 bases fit TRBD2. The CDR3 consists of 14 residues. The germline V gene encodes CDR1 DFQATT and CDR2 SNEGSKA (reference sequence). The V segment lost 4 bases and the J segment 3 bases; nucleotides outside the gene matches: 5. The CDR3 nucleotides read TGCAGTGCTAAAGCGGGGGGGCCAAAAGAGACCCAGTACTTC. Residues: CSAKAGGPKETQYF.

V usage is TRBV20-1 and J usage is TRBJ2-5; no clear D. The CDR3 covers 13 residues. V was clipped by 7 bases and J by 10 bases, with 22 bases between them. Germline V gene sequence: CDR1 DFQATT, CDR2 SNEGSKA (reference sequence). The CDR3 sequence: CSGRIRTFRDQYF. The CDR3 coding sequence is TGCAGTGGTAGGATAAGAACCTTCCGTGACCAGTACTTC.